This TCR beta chain was profiled in a study of cytomegalovirus exposure and HLA in healthy donors. At the level of the study: An earlier analysis identified under 130 million unique TCR beta sequences in approximately 170 million T cells.

On this clone: Antigen specificity is unknown.

Looked up from germline, CDR1 is SGHRS and CDR2 is YFSETQ. This CDR3 region has 13 residues. Trimming removed 5 bases at V and 7 bases at J, with 15 bases between. Study-wide findings and caveats: Researchers counted around 180 TCR beta chains as cytomegalovirus-associated.

PCR was performed using 60 Vbeta and 13 Jbeta primers. The assay was immunoSEQ multiplex PCR, and TCRdb's table has in-frame clones only and misses some. The sample holds 150,000 to 200,000 clones, 80% seen once. Sequenced sample: PBMCs. The sequence was obtained from a male donor in good health and CMV-seropositive. The chain employs TRBV5-1 and TRBJ1-2; D is undetermined. The CDR3 DNA reads TGCGCCAGCAGTTCGGAGGCCCCGGGTGGCTACACCTTC. Protein sequence: CASSSEAPGGYTF.